This is a list of T cell receptor beta chains from one sample in a study of Graves' ophthalmopathy and Graves' hyperthyroidism. TCRdb independently ran MiXCR on the multiplex PCR reads; one entry per CDR3 protein. The sample lists 400,000 to 450,000 distinct CDR3 sequences, 20% to 25% occurring once. Input material: peripheral blood. Receptors were obtained from a woman under 30 with stable Graves' hyperthyroidism. CDR3s include the opening cysteine and the closing phenylalanine or tryptophan. D genes are given only for firm matches. For some rows the clone size is stated as once, few or many, or as a class when expanded; others skip it.

>TRBV28|-|TRBJ2-5|many
CASTRWGVETQYF
TGTGCCAGCACCAGATGGGGGGTGGAGACCCAGTACTTC
>TRBV6-6|-|TRBJ2-3|many
CASSPEGRSTDTQYF
TGTGCCAGCAGTCCCGAGGGTCGTAGCACAGATACGCAGTATTTT
>TRBV27|-|TRBJ2-7|few
CASSPGLLEQYF
TGTGCCAGCAGCCCTGGACTTCTCGAGCAGTACTTC
>TRBV5-1|TRBD1|TRBJ1-1|many
CASSSHPAQGAYTEAFF
TGCGCCAGCAGCTCCCATCCCGCACAGGGGGCTTATACTGAAGCTTTCTTT
>TRBV20-1|-|TRBJ2-6|many
CSALWAGANVLTF
TGCAGTGCCTTATGGGCTGGGGCCAACGTCCTGACTTTC
>TRBV7-9|TRBD1|TRBJ1-5|many
CASSHDREVDQPQHF
TGTGCCAGCAGCCATGACAGGGAGGTTGATCAGCCCCAGCATTTT
>TRBV20-1|-|TRBJ2-7|many
CSARGWRGWSGTRYEQYF
TGCAGTGCTAGAGGCTGGAGGGGGTGGTCAGGGACCAGGTACGAGCAGTACTTC
>TRBV2|-|TRBJ1-3|-
CACSEQVGNTIYF
TGTGCCTGCAGTGAACAGGTCGGAAACACCATATATTTT
>TRBV7-9|-|TRBJ2-7|many
CASSPRRATYEQYF
TGTGCCAGCAGCCCCAGGCGGGCCACCTACGAGCAGTACTTC
>TRBV3-1|-|TRBJ1-1|-
CASSLRRRTTEAFF
TGTGCCAGCAGCCTCAGAAGAAGAACCACTGAAGCTTTCTTT
>TRBV7-3|-|TRBJ2-4|many
CASSSRSGRVTKNIKYF
TGTGCCAGCAGTAGTAGGTCCGGGAGAGTTACCAAAAACATTAAGTACTTC
>TRBV5-5|TRBD1|TRBJ2-5|-
CASRPRQGLSAGTQYF
TGTGCCAGCCGCCCAAGACAGGGCTTGAGCGCGGGGACCCAGTACTTC
>TRBV7-8|-|TRBJ2-7|many
CASSMLGNEQYF
TGTGCCAGCAGCATGTTAGGGAACGAGCAGTACTTC